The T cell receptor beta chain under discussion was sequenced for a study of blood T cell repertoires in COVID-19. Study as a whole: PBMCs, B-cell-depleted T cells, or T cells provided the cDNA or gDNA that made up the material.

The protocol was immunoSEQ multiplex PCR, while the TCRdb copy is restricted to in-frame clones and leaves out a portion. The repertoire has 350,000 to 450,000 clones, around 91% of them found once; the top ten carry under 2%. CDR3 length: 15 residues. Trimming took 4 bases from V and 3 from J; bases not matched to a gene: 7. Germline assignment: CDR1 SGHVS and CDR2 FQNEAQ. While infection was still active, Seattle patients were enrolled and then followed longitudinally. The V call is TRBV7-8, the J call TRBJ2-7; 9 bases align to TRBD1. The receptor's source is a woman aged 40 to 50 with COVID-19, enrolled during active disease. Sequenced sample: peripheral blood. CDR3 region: CASSSSGTGIYEQYF. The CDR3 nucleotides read TGTGCCAGCAGCTCATCCGGGACAGGGATCTACGAGCAGTACTTC.